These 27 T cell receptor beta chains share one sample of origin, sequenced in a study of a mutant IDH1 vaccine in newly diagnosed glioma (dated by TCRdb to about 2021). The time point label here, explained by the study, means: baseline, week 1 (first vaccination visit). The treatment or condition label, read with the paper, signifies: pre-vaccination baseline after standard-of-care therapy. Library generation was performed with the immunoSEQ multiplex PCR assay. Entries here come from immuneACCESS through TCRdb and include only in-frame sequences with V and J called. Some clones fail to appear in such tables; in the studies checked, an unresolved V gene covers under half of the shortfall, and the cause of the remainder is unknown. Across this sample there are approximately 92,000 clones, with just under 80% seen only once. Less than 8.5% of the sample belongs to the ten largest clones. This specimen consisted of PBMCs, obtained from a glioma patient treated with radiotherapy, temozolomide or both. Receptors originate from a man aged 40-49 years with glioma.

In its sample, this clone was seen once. The CDR3 protein is CASTRGGNEQFF. In DNA, the CDR3 is TGTGCCAGCACGCGGGGGGGAAATGAGCAGTTCTTC. The J gene is TRBJ2-1, the V gene TRBV25-1; 9 positions match TRBD2. The length of the CDR3 is 12 residues. V lost 7 bases, J lost 7 bases, and 2 bases stayed unmatched. The germline gives CDR1 MGHDK, CDR2 SYGVNS.

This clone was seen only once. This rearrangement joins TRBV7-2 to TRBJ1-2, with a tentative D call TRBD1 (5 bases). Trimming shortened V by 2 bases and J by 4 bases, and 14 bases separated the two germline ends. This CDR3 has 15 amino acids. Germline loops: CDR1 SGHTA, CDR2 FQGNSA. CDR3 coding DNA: TGTGCCAGCAGCTTAACCCGCCAGGGAAGCTATGGCTACACCTTC. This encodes CASSLTRQGSYGYTF.

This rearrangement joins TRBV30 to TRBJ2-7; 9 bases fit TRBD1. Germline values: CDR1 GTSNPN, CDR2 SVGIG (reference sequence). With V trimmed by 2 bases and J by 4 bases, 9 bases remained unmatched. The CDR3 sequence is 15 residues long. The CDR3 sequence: CAWSPPGQGWYEQYF. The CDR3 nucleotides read TGTGCCTGGAGTCCACCGGGACAGGGTTGGTACGAGCAGTACTTC.

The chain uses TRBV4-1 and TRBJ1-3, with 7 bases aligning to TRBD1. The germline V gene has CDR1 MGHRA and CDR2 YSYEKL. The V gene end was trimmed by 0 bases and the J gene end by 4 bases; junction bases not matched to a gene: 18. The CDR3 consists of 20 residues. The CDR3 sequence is CASSQDFLDRSVARGNTIYF. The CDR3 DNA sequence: TGCGCCAGCAGCCAAGACTTTTTGGACAGGAGTGTGGCGCGCGGAAACACCATATATTTT.

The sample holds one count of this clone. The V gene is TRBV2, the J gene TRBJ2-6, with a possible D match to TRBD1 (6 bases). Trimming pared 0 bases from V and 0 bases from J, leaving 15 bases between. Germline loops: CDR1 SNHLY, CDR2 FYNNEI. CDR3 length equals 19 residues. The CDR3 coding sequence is TGTGCCAGCAGTGAAGCGGGGCCGGGACATTTCTCTGGGGCCAACGTCCTGACTTTC. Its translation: CASSEAGPGHFSGANVLTF.

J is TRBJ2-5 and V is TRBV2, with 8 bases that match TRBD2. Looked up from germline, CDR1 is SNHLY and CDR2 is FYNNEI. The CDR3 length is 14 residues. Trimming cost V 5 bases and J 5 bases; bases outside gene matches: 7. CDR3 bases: TGTGCCAGCAGTCAAAGCGGGAGTGGCGAGACCCAGTACTTC. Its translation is CASSQSGSGETQYF.

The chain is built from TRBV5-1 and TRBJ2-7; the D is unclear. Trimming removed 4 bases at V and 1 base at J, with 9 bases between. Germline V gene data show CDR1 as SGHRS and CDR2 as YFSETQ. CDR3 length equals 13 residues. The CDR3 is CASSVTPSYEQYF. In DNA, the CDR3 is TGCGCCAGCAGCGTGACACCTTCCTACGAGCAGTACTTC.

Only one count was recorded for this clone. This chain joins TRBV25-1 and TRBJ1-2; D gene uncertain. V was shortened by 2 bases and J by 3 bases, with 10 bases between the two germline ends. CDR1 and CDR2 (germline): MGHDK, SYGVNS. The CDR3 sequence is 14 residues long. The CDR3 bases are TGTGCCAGCAGTGAAGGGCAGCAGGACTATGGCTACACCTTC. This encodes CASSEGQQDYGYTF.

CDR3 region: CASSPMTGELFF. CDR3 coding DNA: TGTGCCAGCAGCCCGATGACCGGGGAGCTGTTTTTT. The chain has TRBV9 and TRBJ2-2; D call uncertain. V was pared by 4 bases and J by 5 bases, with 6 bases between. In germline, CDR1 is SGDLS, CDR2 YYNGEE. The CDR3 has 12 residues. Variable domain in full (rest from reference TRBV9 and TRBJ2-2): DSGVTQTPKHLITATGQRVTLRCSPRSGDLSVYWYQQSLDQGLQFLIQYYNGEERAKGNILERFSAQQFPDLHSELNLSSLELGDSALYFCASSPMTGELFFGEGSRLTVL.

The chain's CDR3 is CASSQDLDRGRSPLHF. CDR3 nucleotide sequence: TGCGCCAGCAGCCAAGATCTGGACAGGGGGAGATCACCCCTCCACTTT. This sequence joins TRBV4-3 and TRBJ1-6; 10 bases match TRBD1. Germline CDR1 is LGHNA and CDR2 is YSLEER. Losses at the gene ends were 0 bases for V and 10 bases for J; bases not matched to a gene: 6. The CDR3 length is 16 residues.

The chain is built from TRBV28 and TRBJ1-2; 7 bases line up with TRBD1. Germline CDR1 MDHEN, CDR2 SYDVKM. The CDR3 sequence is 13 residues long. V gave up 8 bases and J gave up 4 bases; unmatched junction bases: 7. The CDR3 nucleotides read TGTGCCAGCGCCGCGACAGGGCGCTATGGCTACACCTTC. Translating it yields CASAATGRYGYTF.

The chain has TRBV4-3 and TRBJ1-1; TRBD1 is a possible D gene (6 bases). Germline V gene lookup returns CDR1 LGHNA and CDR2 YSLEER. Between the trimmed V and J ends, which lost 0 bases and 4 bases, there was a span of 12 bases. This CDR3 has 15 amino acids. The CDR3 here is CASSQDLGAGTEAFF. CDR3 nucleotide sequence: TGCGCCAGCAGCCAAGATTTGGGGGCCGGCACTGAAGCTTTCTTT.

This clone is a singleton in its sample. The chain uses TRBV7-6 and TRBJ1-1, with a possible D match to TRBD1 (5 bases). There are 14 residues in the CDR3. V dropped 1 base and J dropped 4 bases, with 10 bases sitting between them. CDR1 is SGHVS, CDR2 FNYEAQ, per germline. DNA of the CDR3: TGTGCCAGCAGCTTAGTCCAGGGAAGCACTGAAGCTTTCTTT. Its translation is CASSLVQGSTEAFF.

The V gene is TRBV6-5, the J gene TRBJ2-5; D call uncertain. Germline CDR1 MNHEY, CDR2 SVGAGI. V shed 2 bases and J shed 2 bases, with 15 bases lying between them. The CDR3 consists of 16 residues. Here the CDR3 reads CASSYKANRAQETQYF. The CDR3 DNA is TGTGCCAGCAGTTACAAGGCGAACAGAGCGCAAGAGACCCAGTACTTC.

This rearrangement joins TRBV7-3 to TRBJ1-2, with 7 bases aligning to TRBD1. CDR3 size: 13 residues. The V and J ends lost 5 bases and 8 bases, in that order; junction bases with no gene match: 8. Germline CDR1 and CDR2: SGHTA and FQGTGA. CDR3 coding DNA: TGTGCCAGCAGCCCGACAGGGAGGGAAGGCTACACCTTC. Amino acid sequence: CASSPTGREGYTF.

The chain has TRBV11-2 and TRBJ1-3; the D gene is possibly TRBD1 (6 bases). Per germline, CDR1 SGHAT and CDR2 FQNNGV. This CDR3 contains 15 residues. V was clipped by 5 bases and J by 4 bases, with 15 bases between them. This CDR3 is CASSSFGQIGNTIYF. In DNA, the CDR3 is TGTGCCAGCAGCAGCTTTGGACAGATCGGAAACACCATATATTTT.

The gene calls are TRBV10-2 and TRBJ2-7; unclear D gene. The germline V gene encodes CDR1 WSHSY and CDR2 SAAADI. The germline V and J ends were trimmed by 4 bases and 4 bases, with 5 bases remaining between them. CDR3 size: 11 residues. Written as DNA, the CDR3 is TGCGCCAGCAGTGTAGCATACGAGCAGTACTTC. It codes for CASSVAYEQYF.

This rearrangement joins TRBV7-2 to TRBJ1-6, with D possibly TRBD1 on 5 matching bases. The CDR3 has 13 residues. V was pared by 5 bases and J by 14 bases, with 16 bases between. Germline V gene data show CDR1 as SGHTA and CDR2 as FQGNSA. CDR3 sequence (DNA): TGTGCCAGCAGCAGGGGAGGGCGAGAGGCCCTCCACTTT. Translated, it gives CASSRGGREALHF.

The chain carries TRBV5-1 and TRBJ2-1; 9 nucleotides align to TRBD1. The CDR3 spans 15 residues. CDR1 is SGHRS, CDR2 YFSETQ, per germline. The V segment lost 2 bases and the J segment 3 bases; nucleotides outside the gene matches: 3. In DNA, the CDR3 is TGCGCCAGCAGCTTTTCGACAGGGGGCTACAATGAGCAGTTCTTC. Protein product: CASSFSTGGYNEQFF. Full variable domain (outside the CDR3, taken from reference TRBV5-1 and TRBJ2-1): KAGVTQTPRYLIKTRGQQVTLSCSPISGHRSVSWYQQTPGQGLQFLFEYFSETQRNKGNFPGRFSGRQFSNSRSEMNVSTLELGDSALYLCASSFSTGGYNEQFFGPGTRLTVL.

The CDR3 loop is CASSLGSGYTF. In DNA form, the CDR3 reads TGTGCCAGCAGCTTAGGGAGCGGCTACACCTTC. The chain links TRBV11-2 to TRBJ1-2; D is uncertain. This CDR3 comprises 11 residues. Germline V CDR1 and CDR2: SGHAT, FQNNGV. Trimming took 1 base from V and 8 from J, leaving 5 bases between them.

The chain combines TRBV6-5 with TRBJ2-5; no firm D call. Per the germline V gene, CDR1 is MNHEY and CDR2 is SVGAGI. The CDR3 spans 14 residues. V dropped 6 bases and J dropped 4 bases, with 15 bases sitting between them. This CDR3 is CASSQFGTRETQYF. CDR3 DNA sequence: TGTGCCAGCAGCCAATTCGGTACGCGAGAGACCCAGTACTTC.

DNA for the CDR3: TGTGCCAGTAGTAGGAGGGGAACAGGGGATAGGACCAAAAACATTCAGTACTTC. Amino acid sequence: CASSRRGTGDRTKNIQYF. This rearrangement joins TRBV19 to TRBJ2-4; weak D call: TRBD1 (7 bases). Germline V gene data show CDR1 as LNHDA and CDR2 as SQIVND (reference sequence). The CDR3 extends over 18 amino acids. Trimming removed 4 bases at V and 2 bases at J, with 21 bases between.

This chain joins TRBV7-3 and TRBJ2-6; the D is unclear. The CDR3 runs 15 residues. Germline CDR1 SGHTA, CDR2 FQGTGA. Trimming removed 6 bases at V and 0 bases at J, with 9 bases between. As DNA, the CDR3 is TGTGCCAGCAGACCTGGGCGCTCTGGGGCCAACGTCCTGACTTTC. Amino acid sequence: CASRPGRSGANVLTF. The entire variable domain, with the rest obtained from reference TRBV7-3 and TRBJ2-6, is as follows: GAGVSQTPSNKVTEKGKYVELRCDPISGHTALYWYRQSLGQGPEFLIYFQGTGAADDSGLPNDRFFAVRPEGSVSTLKIQRTERGDSAVYLCASRPGRSGANVLTFGAGSRLTVL.

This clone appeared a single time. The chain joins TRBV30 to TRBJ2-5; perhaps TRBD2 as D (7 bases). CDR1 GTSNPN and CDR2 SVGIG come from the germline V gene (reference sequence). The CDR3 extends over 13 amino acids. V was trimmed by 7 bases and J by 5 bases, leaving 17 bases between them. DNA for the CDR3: TGTGCCTCTGGGGGGGCCATCCTCGAGACCCAGTACTTC. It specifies CASGGAILETQYF.

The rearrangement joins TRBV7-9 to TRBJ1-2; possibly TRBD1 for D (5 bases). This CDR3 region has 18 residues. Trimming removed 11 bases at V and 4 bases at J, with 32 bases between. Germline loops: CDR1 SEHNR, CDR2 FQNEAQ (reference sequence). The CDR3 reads CAAAPFGGALITSYGYTF. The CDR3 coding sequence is TGTGCCGCCGCGCCCTTTGGAGGGGCCTTGATCACGAGCTATGGCTACACCTTC.

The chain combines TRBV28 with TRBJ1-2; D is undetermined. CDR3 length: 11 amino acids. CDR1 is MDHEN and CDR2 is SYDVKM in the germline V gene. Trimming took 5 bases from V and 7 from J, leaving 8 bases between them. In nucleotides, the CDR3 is TGTGCCAGCAGTCTTCAATCTGGCTACACCTTC. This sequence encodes CASSLQSGYTF.

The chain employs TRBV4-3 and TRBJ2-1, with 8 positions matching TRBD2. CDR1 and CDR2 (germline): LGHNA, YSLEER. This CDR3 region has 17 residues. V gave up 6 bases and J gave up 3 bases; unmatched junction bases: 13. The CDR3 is CASSPHSGTDRYNEQFF. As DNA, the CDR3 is TGCGCCAGCAGTCCCCATAGCGGGACTGATCGCTACAATGAGCAGTTCTTC.